The sequence of this TCR beta chain was determined in a study of vaccination effects on CD4 cells after COVID-19. The V gene's germline CDR1 is SQVTM and CDR2 ANQGSEA. V gave up 7 bases and J gave up 5 bases; unmatched junction bases: 13. The CDR3 is 15 amino acids. Antigen-specific CD4+ T cells were expanded (with viral peptide pools) by the ViraFEST assay ahead of sequencing. A 10-day culture period preceded the isolation of CD4+ T cells. Everyone in the study got two shots of either the BNT162b2 or mRNA-1273 vaccine. Neither prior SARS-CoV-2 infection nor positive nucleocapsid antibodies were present in the vaccine recipients. PBMC cultures contained about 2 million cells per well, around 10 IU/ml IL-2 and around 9.9 ug/ml peptides. In the case of this clone: Its antigen is not known.

Whole-study findings and limits: Clones arising from infection and from vaccination showed marked clonal contraction late after vaccination. The study dataset contains few convalescent patients and includes no early post-infection timepoints.

Libraries were prepared by immunoSEQ multiplex PCR; TCRdb keeps only in-frame clonotypes and omits some of them. The data contain 75,000 to 100,000 clones, roughly 80% of them singletons. The chain is built from TRBV29-1 and TRBJ2-3, with TRBD2 matching 9 bases. Specimen: CD4+ T cells from PBMCs cultured with HCoV-OC43 spike peptides, collected after COVID-19 vaccination. Subset indicated: HCoV-OC43 spike overlapping peptide pool stimulation. The clonotype comes from a human donor who received a COVID-19 vaccine. The CDR3 coding sequence is TGCAGCGCGACTCCGAGCGGGGGGCGGGGAGATACGCAGTATTTT. Amino acid sequence: CSATPSGGRGDTQYF.